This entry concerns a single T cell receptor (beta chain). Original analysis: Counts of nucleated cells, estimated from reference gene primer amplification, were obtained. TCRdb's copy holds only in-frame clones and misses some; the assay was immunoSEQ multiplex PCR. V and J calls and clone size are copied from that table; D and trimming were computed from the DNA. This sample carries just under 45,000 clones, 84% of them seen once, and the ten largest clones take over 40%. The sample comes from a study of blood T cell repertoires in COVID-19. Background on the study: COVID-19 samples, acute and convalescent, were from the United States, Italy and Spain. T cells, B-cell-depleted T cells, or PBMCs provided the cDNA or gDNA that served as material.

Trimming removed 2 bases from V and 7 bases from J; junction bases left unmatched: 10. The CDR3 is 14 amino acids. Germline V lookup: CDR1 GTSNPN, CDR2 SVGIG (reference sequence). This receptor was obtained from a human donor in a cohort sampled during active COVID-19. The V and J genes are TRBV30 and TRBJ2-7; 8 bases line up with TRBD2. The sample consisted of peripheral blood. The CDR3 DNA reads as TGTGCCTGGAGTACTTCGGGGGGGCCAAAAGAGCAGTACTTC. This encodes CAWSTSGGPKEQYF.